One and the same sample provided the 14 T cell receptor beta chains below, sequenced in a study of Graves' ophthalmopathy and Graves' hyperthyroidism. TCR beta CDR3 amplification used RNA transcripts. The first-round RT-PCR employed HTBI primers together with the Qiagen OneStep RT-PCR kit. A multiplex PCR was then performed as the second round. Using its own MiXCR run on the multiplex PCR reads, TCRdb lists one record per CDR3 protein. The data show approximately 210,000 distinct CDR3 sequences, approximately 28% seen once. The sequenced sample was peripheral blood. The origin of the receptors is a man between 45 and 60 years old with Graves' ophthalmopathy.

This clonotype showed up many times. The chain recombines TRBV4-2 with TRBJ1-2; 10 positions agree with TRBD1. The V and J ends lost 3 bases and 5 bases, in that order; junction bases with no gene match: 9. The germline V gene has CDR1 LGHNA and CDR2 YNFKEQ. The CDR3 sequence is 16 residues long. As DNA, the CDR3 is TGTGCCAGCAGCCAGGAGAGGACAGGGGGTGGGTATGGCTACACCTTC. This translates into CASSQERTGGGYGYTF.

This clonotype appeared a few times. The CDR3 sequence: CASSLEALPLEQYF. DNA of the CDR3: TGTGCCAGCAGCTTAGAGGCCCTACCCCTCGAGCAGTACTTC. V is TRBV7-2 and J is TRBJ2-7; D not resolved. The CDR3 consists of 14 residues. V dropped 1 base and J dropped 6 bases, with 13 bases sitting between them. The germline CDR1 and CDR2 sequences are SGHTA and FQGNSA.

This clonotype has at least ten counts. The genes are TRBV5-1 and TRBJ2-7; 9 nucleotides align to TRBD1. CDR1 SGHRS and CDR2 YFSETQ come from the germline V gene. This CDR3 region has 16 residues. V was pared by 0 bases and J by 3 bases, with 7 bases of the junction left unmatched. CDR3 nucleotides: TGCGCCAGCAGCTTGGTAGGGACAGGGATATTCTACGAGCAGTACTTC. This gives the protein CASSLVGTGIFYEQYF.

The table lists this clonotype with many counts. The chain couples TRBV29-1 to TRBJ2-7, with a possible D match to TRBD1 (5 bases). Germline-derived CDR1 and CDR2 are SQVTM and ANQGSEA. V gave up 5 bases and J gave up 0 bases, with 11 bases separating them. The CDR3 is 13 amino acids. CDR3 residues: CSVLRDSSYEQYF. The DNA of the CDR3 is TGCAGCGTTCTCAGGGATTCCTCCTACGAGCAGTACTTC.

This clonotype was recorded at least ten times. V usage is TRBV5-1 and J usage is TRBJ2-5; a possible D gene is TRBD1 (6 bases). Trimming removed 5 bases from V and 4 bases from J, with 18 bases in between. Per germline, CDR1 SGHRS and CDR2 YFSETQ. This CDR3 has 15 amino acids. The CDR3 reads CASSQTGRIRETQYF. The CDR3 nucleotides are TGCGCCAGCAGTCAAACAGGGCGTATTCGAGAGACCCAGTACTTC.

This clonotype has at least ten counts. The chain is built from TRBV28 and TRBJ1-2; 7 bases agree with TRBD1. V lost 5 bases to trimming and J lost 10 bases; unmatched junction nucleotides: 10. The CDR3 contains 13 residues. From germline, CDR1 is MDHEN and CDR2 SYDVKM. CDR3 amino acids: CASSIPPTGIYTF. The DNA for the CDR3 is TGTGCCAGCAGTATACCCCCGACAGGGATCTACACCTTC.

In its sample, this clonotype was seen many times. The V gene is TRBV20-1, the J gene TRBJ2-5; D perhaps matches TRBD2 (5 bases). The CDR3 is 10 residues long. Trimming removed 7 bases from V and 5 bases from J, with 8 bases in between. Looked up from germline, CDR1 is DFQATT and CDR2 is SNEGSKA (reference sequence). The CDR3 here is CSGGHETQYF. The CDR3 nucleotides read TGCAGTGGAGGGCACGAGACCCAGTACTTC.

The table lists this clonotype with many counts. Sequence at one end of the junction differs from germline and may be a read error. The V gene is TRBV3-1, the J gene TRBJ2-7, with 7 bases lining up with TRBD2. This CDR3 is 13 amino acids long. Germline CDR1 LGHDT, CDR2 YNNKEL (reference sequence). CDR3 in amino acids: CASSQDWGGTPVF. CDR3 DNA: TGTGCCAGCAGCCAAGATTGGGGGGGGACCCCTGTTTTC.

This clonotype was counted ten times or more. The gene calls are TRBV28 and TRBJ2-7; 8 bases are a match to TRBD2. V lost 10 bases to trimming and J lost 2 bases; unmatched junction nucleotides: 10. Germline CDR1 MDHEN, CDR2 SYDVKM. CDR3 length equals 14 residues. The CDR3 loop is CATLILAGPYEQYF. The CDR3 coding sequence is TGTGCCACCCTGATCTTAGCGGGACCCTACGAGCAGTACTTC.

The rearrangement uses TRBV27 and TRBJ2-5, with D uncertain. Trimming stripped 6 bases from V and 0 bases from J, with 11 bases between. Per germline, CDR1 MNHEY and CDR2 SMNVEV (reference sequence). There are 14 residues in the CDR3. CDR3 sequence reads: CASSAVGYQETQYF. CDR3 coding DNA: TGTGCCAGCAGCGCGGTTGGGTACCAAGAGACCCAGTACTTC.

This clonotype was found many times. The CDR3 here is CASSILAGAIETQYF. The CDR3 DNA reads as TGCGCCAGCAGTATACTAGCGGGAGCCATAGAGACCCAGTACTTC. V gene TRBV5-1 combines with J gene TRBJ2-5, with 11 bases fitting TRBD2. The ends lost 5 bases at V and 4 bases at J; junction bases unmatched: 7. The CDR3 contains 15 residues. Germline-derived CDR1 and CDR2 are SGHRS and YFSETQ. The entire variable domain, with the rest obtained from reference TRBV5-1 and TRBJ2-5, is as follows: KAGVTQTPRYLIKTRGQQVTLSCSPISGHRSVSWYQQTPGQGLQFLFEYFSETQRNKGNFPGRFSGRQFSNSRSEMNVSTLELGDSALYLCASSILAGAIETQYFGPGTRLLVL.

This sequence joins TRBV7-9 and TRBJ1-1, with TRBD1 matching over 7 bases. Germline V gives CDR1 SEHNR, CDR2 FQNEAQ (reference sequence). Germline trimming cut 5 bases from V and 4 bases from J; bases unmatched to any gene: 4. This CDR3 is built from 13 residues. In nucleotides, the CDR3 is TGTGCCAGCAGCCAACAGGGGACCACTGAAGCTTTCTTT. This sequence encodes CASSQQGTTEAFF.

In its sample, this clonotype was seen many times. The rearrangement links TRBV3-1 to TRBJ2-5; 9 nucleotides line up with TRBD2. The CDR3 loop spans 17 amino acids. V was clipped by 0 bases and J by 5 bases; unmatched bases: 10. CDR1 LGHDT and CDR2 YNNKEL come from the germline V gene (reference sequence). The CDR3 reads CASSQDDSAGGGETQYF. DNA for the CDR3: TGTGCCAGCAGCCAAGACGACTCCGCGGGAGGGGGGGAGACCCAGTACTTC.

The chain has TRBV28 and TRBJ2-5, with D perhaps matching TRBD1 (6 bases). The CDR3 runs to 15 residues. Trimming took 6 bases from V and 3 from J, leaving 17 bases between them. CDR1 is MDHEN, CDR2 SYDVKM, per germline. The CDR3 is CASSANQGQKETQYF. The CDR3 nucleotides read TGTGCCAGCAGCGCGAACCAAGGACAGAAAGAGACCCAGTACTTC.